Shown below are 31 T cell receptor beta chains from a single sample sequenced in a study of tumor and adjacent non-tumor tissue in lung cancer. RNA was extracted from bulk tissue without any cell sorting. This non-tumor lung sample came from over 3 cm beyond the tumor edge. TCRbeta libraries were built with three rounds of nested PCR, modified from ARM-PCR. Using its own MiXCR run on the multiplex PCR reads, TCRdb lists one record per CDR3 protein. Of tens of thousands of distinct CDR3 sequences detected, about two thirds appear once; the ten largest clones hold roughly 25%. The sequenced material came from distant non-tumor lung tissue. These receptor sequences come from a woman in her 50s with non-small cell lung cancer.

Remarks on this clonotype: Here the CDR3 omits its conserved ending phenylalanine or tryptophan, so a read error is the likely source. J is TRBJ2-1 and V is TRBV20-1; 8 bases agree with TRBD2. Germline V gene sequence: CDR1 DFQATT, CDR2 SNEGSKA (reference sequence). There are 13 residues in the CDR3. Here the CDR3 reads CNAGGTSDDEQFL. The CDR3 nucleotides read TGCAATGCTGGAGGGACTAGTGACGATGAGCAGTTCTTA.

For this clonotype: A much larger clone differs from this one at a single base, so this may be a read error. The chain links TRBV28 to TRBJ2-1, with D possibly TRBD1 on 7 matching bases. The CDR3 runs 15 residues. Germline V gene sequence: CDR1 MDHEN, CDR2 SYDVKM. The CDR3 is CASSLGGGSYNDQFF. The CDR3 region has the DNA TGTGCCAGCAGTCTAGGAGGGGGCTCCTACAATGATCAGTTCTTC.

The chain employs TRBV11-1 and TRBJ2-5, with D uncertain. This CDR3 has 15 amino acids. V shed 6 bases and J shed 1 base, with 15 bases lying between them. Germline assignment: CDR1 SGHAT and CDR2 FQDESV (reference sequence). CDR3 nucleotide sequence: TGTGCCAGCAGTCGAACCAAGACATTCCAAGAGACCCAGTACTTC. Amino acid sequence: CASSRTKTFQETQYF.

Note on this clonotype: The junction differs from germline at one of its ends, possibly a read error. V usage is TRBV20-1 and J usage is TRBJ2-1; D is unclear. Per the germline V gene, CDR1 is DFQATT and CDR2 is SNEGSKA (reference sequence). CDR3 length: 14 amino acids. This chain's CDR3 is CSTTPPDRPDEQFF. CDR3 sequence (DNA): TGTAGTACTACTCCCCCGGACCGTCCGGATGAGCAGTTCTTC.

The chain recombines TRBV20-1 with TRBJ1-1; no firm D call. The CDR3 consists of 14 residues. V was trimmed by 5 bases and J by 8 bases, leaving 21 bases between them. The V gene's germline CDR1 is DFQATT and CDR2 SNEGSKA (reference sequence). CDR3 in amino acids: CSAFKTGEGSEAFF. The CDR3 region has the DNA TGCAGTGCTTTCAAGACCGGGGAGGGCTCAGAAGCTTTCTTT.

The genes are TRBV11-3 and TRBJ2-3; 8 nucleotides match TRBD2. Germline CDR1 and CDR2: SGHNT and YENEEA. The CDR3 runs to 18 residues. Trimming cost V 7 bases and J 0 bases; bases outside gene matches: 15. The CDR3 sequence: CASILSGSSGFSTDTQYF. CDR3 coding DNA: TGTGCCAGCATCTTGTCGGGATCTAGCGGGTTTAGCACAGATACGCAGTATTTT.

Concerning this clonotype: Mismatch with germline at one junction end may stem from a read error. The rearrangement joins TRBV20-1 to TRBJ2-7, with TRBD2 matching 13 bases. The germline V gene has CDR1 DFQATT and CDR2 SNEGSKA (reference sequence). The CDR3 is 12 residues long. CDR3 coding DNA: TGCAATGCTAACGGGACTAGCGGGATGAAGTACTTC. Protein sequence: CNANGTSGMKYF.

Worth noting for this clonotype: Germline and junction disagree at one end, which may indicate a read error. The rearrangement joins TRBV14 to TRBJ2-2; 12 bases match TRBD2. Germline values: CDR1 SGHDN, CDR2 FVKESK. The CDR3 has 16 residues. CDR3 region: CASSHTSGRITRELFF. The CDR3 DNA reads as TGTGCCAGCAGTCATACTAGCGGGAGGATCACCCGGGAGCTGTTTTTT.

The table lists this clonotype with many counts. The chain uses TRBV5-4 and TRBJ1-2, with TRBD1 matching 9 bases. CDR1 and CDR2 (germline): SGHNT, YYREEE (reference sequence). CDR3 length: 15 residues. Losses at the gene ends were 4 bases for V and 2 bases for J; bases not matched to a gene: 6. The CDR3, as DNA: TGTGCCAGCAGCGGCCGGGACAGGGCAAACTATGGCTACACCTTC. Amino acids: CASSGRDRANYGYTF.

With respect to this clonotype: The CDR3 does not close with the conserved phenylalanine or tryptophan, likely indicating a read error. The chain employs TRBV11-1 and TRBJ2-5; no definite D call. This CDR3 comprises 14 residues. Germline CDR1 is SGHAT and CDR2 is FQDESV (reference sequence). The V and J ends lost 1 base and 2 bases respectively, with 8 bases between them. CDR3: CASSLVGDQETQYI. For the CDR3, the DNA is TGTGCCAGCAGCTTAGTAGGAGATCAAGAGACCCAGTACATC.

Comments on this clonotype: Mismatch with germline at one junction end may stem from a read error. The chain recombines TRBV11-2 with TRBJ2-3; D call uncertain. The CDR3 totals 14 residues. Germline values: CDR1 SGHAT, CDR2 FQNNGV. CDR3 protein: CAISLDPGESTRYF. In nucleotides, the CDR3 is TGTGCCATCAGCTTAGACCCAGGAGAGTCAACGCGGTATTTT.

A word on this clonotype: With a much larger clone just one base away, this may be a read error. CDR3 sequence (DNA): TGTGCCTGCAGCTACATAGCGGGAGGGTTGTCCTACGAGCAGTACTTC. This gives the protein CACSYIAGGLSYEQYF. The chain carries TRBV5-4 and TRBJ2-7, with TRBD2 matching over 11 bases. Germline V gene sequence: CDR1 SGHNT, CDR2 YYREEE (reference sequence). This CDR3 is built from 16 residues.

As concerns this clonotype: A clone one base away is much larger, so this may be a read error. The chain has TRBV6-1 and TRBJ1-6, with 7 bases fitting TRBD1. The CDR3 runs to 16 residues. Per germline, CDR1 MNHNS and CDR2 SASEGT. Trimming removed 3 bases from V and 9 bases from J; junction bases left unmatched: 11. The CDR3 sequence is CASSDRDSFTSSPLHF. The CDR3 DNA follows: TGTGCCAGCAGTGACCGGGACAGTTTTACTAGTTCACCCCTCCACTTT.

Turning to this clonotype: One base away lies a much larger clone, so this may be a sequencing read error. This chain joins TRBV5-8 and TRBJ2-6, with D possibly matching TRBD2 (5 bases). The CDR3 totals 15 residues. CDR1 is SGHTS and CDR2 is YDEGEE in the germline V gene. The CDR3 loop reads CANSFPRVGANVLTF. Here the CDR3 DNA reads TGTGCCAACAGCTTTCCGAGGGTTGGGGCCAACGTCCTGACTTTC.

Turning to this clonotype: A much larger clone lies one base from this, so it may be a read error. The CDR3 carries no conserved terminal phenylalanine or tryptophan, so it likely arises from a read error. This chain joins TRBV6-1 and TRBJ2-1; 11 positions match TRBD2. There are 15 residues in the CDR3. Trimming removed 2 bases from V and 3 bases from J; junction bases left unmatched: 0. CDR1 is MNHNS and CDR2 is SASEGT in the germline V gene. CDR3: CASSETSGGYNEQFL. The CDR3 region has the DNA TGTGCCAGCAGTGAAACTAGCGGGGGCTACAATGAGCAGTTCCTC.

Notes on this clonotype: The junction differs from germline at one of its ends, possibly a read error. The chain recombines TRBV29-1 with TRBJ2-1; the match to TRBD2 covers 12 bases. There are 14 residues in the CDR3. Germline values: CDR1 SQVTM, CDR2 ANQGSEA. CDR3: CSLRTSGVNNEKFF. The CDR3 nucleotides are TGCAGCCTACGGACTAGCGGGGTAAACAATGAGAAGTTCTTC.

A word on this clonotype: An end of the junction differs from the germline gene, which may be a read error. The rearrangement links TRBV11-2 to TRBJ2-2, with D possibly called TRBD1 or TRBD2 (5 bases each). Germline V gene sequence: CDR1 SGHAT, CDR2 FQNNGV. CDR3 length: 11 residues. The DNA of the CDR3 is TGTGCCAGCAGCTTATCAGGGAGCCCCCATTTT. Translating it yields CASSLSGSPHF.

Remarks on this clonotype: At one end the junction does not follow the germline gene, possibly because of a read error. V and J are TRBV6-1 and TRBJ2-1; tentative D call: TRBD1 (6 bases). Germline assignment: CDR1 MNHNS and CDR2 SASEGT. This CDR3 has 16 residues. The CDR3 coding sequence is TGTGCCAGCAGTGTATCCGGGATAGGGGGACACAATGAACAGTTCTTC. Protein sequence: CASSVSGIGGHNEQFF.

As concerns this clonotype: No conserved phenylalanine or tryptophan is present at the end of the CDR3, so a read error is the likely explanation. This chain uses TRBV10-3 with TRBJ2-6; 9 nucleotides agree with TRBD1. V lost 7 bases and J lost 4; bases outside the gene matches: 8. The CDR3 is made up of 16 amino acids. Germline CDR1 ENHRY, CDR2 SYGVKD. DNA of the CDR3: TGTGCCATCAATCCCGGGACAGGGATCGGGGCCAACGTCCTGACTTTG. It yields the protein CAINPGTGIGANVLTL.

This clonotype was observed a few times. A read error may explain this, as a much larger clone is one base away. The J gene is TRBJ1-5, the V gene TRBV12-3 or TRBV12-4; TRBD1 is a possible D gene (6 bases). This CDR3 has 16 residues. The DNA of the CDR3 is TGTACCAGCAGTTTCGCAGGGGAGGACAGCAATCAGCCCCAGCATTTT. The encoded protein is CTSSFAGEDSNQPQHF.

A note on this clonotype: This sequence may be a read error, since a much larger clone differs from it by one base. J is TRBJ2-7 and V is TRBV6-2 or TRBV6-3; 11 nucleotides line up with TRBD2. Germline loops: CDR1 MNHEY, CDR2 SVGEGT. The CDR3 totals 14 residues. CDR3 sequence: CASSPLAGVRERYF. The CDR3 DNA follows: TGTGCCAGCAGCCCACTAGCGGGAGTACGCGAGCGGTACTTC.

In the case of this clonotype: One end of the junction does not line up with germline, which may come from a read error. The rearrangement links TRBV11-3 to TRBJ2-1, with D possibly being TRBD2 (6 bases). The CDR3 length is 14 residues. The germline V gene has CDR1 SGHNT and CDR2 YENEEA. The CDR3, as DNA: TGTTCCAGTAGCTTATATGGGGCGGGGAATGAGCAGTCCTTC. Its protein is CSSSLYGAGNEQSF.

Worth noting for this clonotype: One end of the junction fails to match germline, which may point to a read error. The V call is TRBV20-1, the J call TRBJ2-2; the match to TRBD1 covers 7 bases. The CDR3 spans 15 residues. CDR1 and CDR2 from the germline V gene are DFQATT and SNEGSKA (reference sequence). The CDR3 bases are TGCAGTGCTAGAACCTTGACAGGGAGCACCTGGGAGCTGTTTTTT. This translates into CSARTLTGSTWELFF.

Comment on this clonotype: The junction differs from germline at one of its ends, possibly a read error. The J gene is TRBJ1-1, the V gene TRBV4-1; 7 bases map to TRBD1. Looked up from germline, CDR1 is MGHRA and CDR2 is YSYEKL. The CDR3 is 16 amino acids. The CDR3 reads CASCHDLYRGNTEAFF. The DNA for the CDR3 is TGTGCCAGCTGCCATGATCTCTACAGGGGGAACACTGAAGCTTTCTTT.

This clonotype showed up many times. The rearrangement links TRBV20-1 to TRBJ1-1, with 7 bases matching TRBD1. CDR1 DFQATT and CDR2 SNEGSKA come from the germline V gene (reference sequence). This CDR3 has 11 residues. The junction had 5 bases not matched to a gene; V was cut back by 3 bases and J by 10 bases. The CDR3 reads CSASPDRVAFF. DNA for the CDR3: TGCAGTGCTAGTCCTGACAGGGTAGCTTTCTTT.

Concerning this clonotype itself: One end of the junction is discordant with germline, which a read error may explain. The J gene is TRBJ1-4, the V gene TRBV11-2, with no clear D. Germline-derived CDR1 and CDR2 are SGHAT and FQNNGV. The CDR3 contains 14 residues. CDR3 bases: TGTGGCAGCGGTCTTGATAGCACTAATGAAAAACTGTTTTTT. Its translation: CGSGLDSTNEKLFF.

Concerning this clonotype itself: It may be a read error: a sequence one base away is much more abundant. This chain uses TRBV5-4 with TRBJ2-7; D call uncertain. V lost 8 bases to trimming and J lost 1 base, with 19 bases between them. The CDR3 contains 15 residues. In germline, CDR1 is SGHNT, CDR2 YYREEE (reference sequence). The CDR3 protein is CASRMVDAPSYEQYF. The CDR3 nucleotides are TGTGCCAGTCGAATGGTAGACGCCCCATCCTACGAGCAGTACTTC.

The genes are TRBV6-6 and TRBJ2-7; D unclear. V was shortened by 4 bases and J by 4 bases, with 23 bases between the two germline ends. CDR1 MNHNY and CDR2 SVGAGI come from the germline V gene (reference sequence). The CDR3 consists of 17 residues. CDR3 in DNA: TGTGCCAGCAGTTTTACGGTGGCAACAGCAAACTCATACGAGCAGTACTTC. This gives the protein CASSFTVATANSYEQYF.

As to this clonotype: The junction departs from germline at one end; a sequencing error may be responsible. The J gene is TRBJ2-1, the V gene TRBV6-1; a weak D match, TRBD2 (6 bases). Germline values: CDR1 MNHNS, CDR2 SASEGT. The CDR3 runs 14 residues. The CDR3, as DNA: TGTGCAAGCAGTTTAGTCGGGAGTGTTCATGAGCGGTTCTTC. Translating it yields CASSLVGSVHERFF.

In the case of this clonotype: A read error is possible here, since a much larger clone lies one base away. V is TRBV12-3 or TRBV12-4 and J is TRBJ2-4; D is ambiguous. This CDR3 contains 14 residues. The V end lost 6 bases, the J end lost 0 bases, and 9 bases lay between the germline ends. The CDR3 DNA reads TGTGCCAGCAGCATACAACTAGCCAAAAACATTCAGTACTTC. The encoded protein is CASSIQLAKNIQYF.

This rearrangement joins TRBV11-2 to TRBJ2-7; TRBD2 might be the D (5 bases). Germline CDR1 SGHAT, CDR2 FQNNGV. The V and J ends lost 10 bases and 5 bases respectively, with 24 bases between them. This CDR3 has 15 amino acids. This CDR3 is CANSLDKRSGDEQYF. CDR3 coding DNA: TGTGCCAACAGTTTAGATAAGCGGAGCGGCGACGAGCAGTACTTC.